This entry lists 23 T cell receptor beta chains sequenced from one sample in a study of blood T cell repertoires in COVID-19. Measured with immunoSEQ multiplex PCR; TCRdb has only the in-frame clones, and not every one. The table has 300,000 to 450,000 clones, 80% to 90% seen once. Source material: PBMCs or T cells enriched from blood (not recorded which). Receptors were obtained from a man aged 35-49 years in a cohort exposed to, infected with or recovered from COVID-19 (not recorded which).

This clone has just one count. CDR3: CATSTFTGEETQYF. CDR3 sequence (DNA): TGTGCCACCAGCACCTTTACAGGGGAGGAGACCCAGTACTTC. The rearrangement links TRBV15 to TRBJ2-5, with 7 nucleotides matching TRBD1. Germline CDR1 LNHNV, CDR2 YYDKDF (reference sequence). The CDR3 runs 14 residues. V lost 4 bases, J lost 5 bases, and 7 bases stayed unmatched.

This rearrangement joins TRBV19 to TRBJ2-7, with 8 bases that match TRBD1. The CDR3 is 14 residues long. V gave up 5 bases and J gave up 2 bases; unmatched junction bases: 5. Germline CDR1 reads LNHDA; CDR2 reads SQIVND (reference sequence). CDR3 region: CASSPGGQAYEQYF. CDR3 DNA: TGTGCCAGTAGTCCCGGGGGACAGGCCTACGAGCAGTACTTC.

The genes are TRBV27 and TRBJ1-2, with a possible D match to TRBD1 (6 bases). This CDR3 is 14 amino acids long. The V end lost 5 bases, the J end lost 2 bases, and 12 bases lay between the germline ends. Germline V lookup: CDR1 MNHEY, CDR2 SMNVEV (reference sequence). CDR3 loop: CASSKLGTNYGYTF. The CDR3 nucleotides read TGTGCCAGCAGTAAACTCGGGACAAACTATGGCTACACCTTC.

This clone was seen a single time. This sequence joins TRBV5-1 and TRBJ2-7; perhaps TRBD1 as D (6 bases). V lost 4 bases and J 0 bases, leaving 11 bases between the germline ends. The CDR3 runs to 14 residues. CDR1 SGHRS and CDR2 YFSETQ come from the germline V gene. Written as DNA, the CDR3 is TGCGCCAGCAGCAGGGACACAAGCTCCTACGAGCAGTACTTC. This codes for CASSRDTSSYEQYF.

The chain has TRBV10-3 and TRBJ1-1; D call uncertain. The germline V gene has CDR1 ENHRY and CDR2 SYGVKD. CDR3 length: 13 amino acids. V gave up 7 bases and J gave up 1 base, with 10 bases separating them. The CDR3 DNA reads as TGTGCCATCAAGCCCATTCGGAACACTGAAGCTTTCTTT. Translating it yields CAIKPIRNTEAFF.

This clone was seen a few times. This chain connects TRBV11-2 to TRBJ1-4; 8 nucleotides agree with TRBD1. Germline trimming cut 4 bases from V and 8 bases from J; bases unmatched to any gene: 9. The CDR3 runs to 15 residues. The germline CDR1 and CDR2 sequences are SGHAT and FQNNGV. Written as DNA, the CDR3 is TGTGCCAGCAGCTACAGACAGGGGAAAGTAGAAAAACTGTTTTTT. Protein: CASSYRQGKVEKLFF.

J is TRBJ1-2 and V is TRBV29-1, with D hard to call. V shed 7 bases and J shed 5 bases, with 11 bases lying between them. The length of the CDR3 is 11 residues. The germline V gene encodes CDR1 SQVTM and CDR2 ANQGSEA. The CDR3 is CSAASGYGYTF. CDR3 coding DNA: TGCAGCGCCGCTTCGGGTTATGGCTACACCTTC.

This clone is a singleton in its sample. The gene calls are TRBV3-1 (or the pseudogene TRBV3-2) and TRBJ1-2; D not resolved. This CDR3 has 14 residues. Trimming removed 1 base from V and 0 bases from J, with 6 bases in between. CDR1 is LGHDT and CDR2 is YNNKEL in the germline V gene (reference sequence). CDR3 DNA sequence: TGTGCCAGCAGCCAAGTAGTTGCTAACTATGGCTACACCTTC. Residues: CASSQVVANYGYTF.

The V call is TRBV5-6, the J call TRBJ2-1; tentatively, D is TRBD1 (6 bases). CDR1 and CDR2 from the germline V gene are SGHDT and YYEEEE. V lost 3 bases to trimming and J lost 3 bases, with 7 bases between them. This CDR3 comprises 13 residues. The DNA for the CDR3 is TGTGCCAGCAGCTGGGACAACTACAATGAGCAGTTCTTC. Translation gives CASSWDNYNEQFF. Together with reference TRBV5-6 and TRBJ2-1, the CDR3 gives the full variable domain: DAGVTQSPTHLIKTRGQQVTLRCSPKSGHDTVSWYQQALGQGPQFIFQYYEEEERQRGNFPDRFSGHQFPNYSSELNVNALLLGDSALYLCASSWDNYNEQFFGPGTRLTVL.

This clone has a single count. The V gene is TRBV6-5, the J gene TRBJ2-3, with TRBD2 matching 9 bases. The length of the CDR3 is 16 residues. V lost 0 bases to trimming and J lost 9 bases; unmatched junction nucleotides: 10. Germline V gene lookup returns CDR1 MNHEY and CDR2 SVGAGI. The DNA of the CDR3 is TGTGCCAGCAGTTACTCCTTTAGCGGGAGTCGAAGCACGCAGTATTTT. Protein product: CASSYSFSGSRSTQYF.

This clone has more than one count but fewer than ten. CDR3 nucleotides: TGTGCCTGGACCCAACCCAACCCACAGAGTGAAGCTTTCTTT. Its protein product is CAWTQPNPQSEAFF. The chain uses TRBV30 and TRBJ1-1; D is unresolved. V lost 4 bases, J lost 7 bases, and 19 bases lay in between. CDR3 length equals 14 residues. Germline CDR1 GTSNPN, CDR2 SVGIG (reference sequence).

The CDR3 sequence is CASSPTSGRAGEQYF. For the CDR3, the DNA is TGTGCCAGCAGCCCAACTAGCGGGAGGGCCGGGGAGCAGTACTTC. The chain combines TRBV7-8 with TRBJ2-7; 13 positions match TRBD2. This CDR3 region has 15 residues. Trimming took 5 bases from V and 7 from J; bases not matched to a gene: 8. Germline V gives CDR1 SGHVS, CDR2 FQNEAQ.

V and J are TRBV7-9 and TRBJ1-3; no definite D call. Germline CDR1 is SEHNR and CDR2 is FQNEAQ (reference sequence). The CDR3 covers 16 residues. V shed 0 bases and J shed 0 bases, with 9 bases lying between them. CDR3 nucleotide sequence: TGTGCCAGCAGCTTAGCCCGACTGTTCTCTGGAAACACCATATATTTT. Translation gives CASSLARLFSGNTIYF. Full variable domain (missing parts from reference TRBV7-9 and TRBJ1-3): DTGVSQNPRHKITKRGQNVTFRCDPISEHNRLYWYRQTLGQGPEFLTYFQNEAQLEKSRLLSDRFSAERPKGSFSTLEIQRTEQGDSAMYLCASSLARLFSGNTIYFGEGSWLTVV.

The chain uses TRBV24-1 and TRBJ2-1; 10 nucleotides line up with TRBD2. Trimming cost V 6 bases and J 6 bases; bases outside gene matches: 7. The CDR3 consists of 15 residues. Germline CDR1 KGHDR, CDR2 SFDVKD. The CDR3 nucleotides are TGTGCCACCAGTAGGTCTAGCGGGAGAACCAATGAGCAGTTCTTC. It encodes CATSRSSGRTNEQFF.

The chain uses TRBV10-3 and TRBJ2-1, with TRBD1 matching 11 bases. This CDR3 spans 14 amino acids. CDR1 and CDR2 from the germline V gene are ENHRY and SYGVKD. V dropped 6 bases and J dropped 8; count of bases not matched to a gene: 6. The CDR3 protein is CAIRAPGQGDEQFF. The CDR3 region has the DNA TGTGCCATCAGAGCCCCGGGACAGGGGGATGAGCAGTTCTTC.

V is TRBV19 and J is TRBJ2-1; D may be TRBD2 (7 bases). V lost 7 bases and J lost 10, with 17 bases in between. Germline-derived CDR1 and CDR2 are LNHDA and SQIVND (reference sequence). The CDR3 is 13 amino acids. Here the CDR3 reads CASTRGGLEEQFF. CDR3 bases: TGTGCCAGTACGAGGGGGGGCCTGGAAGAGCAGTTCTTC.

Written as DNA, the CDR3 is TGTGCCACCATTTCACAGTTTAATCAGCCCCAGCATTTT. Translated, it gives CATISQFNQPQHF. This chain links TRBV6-5 with TRBJ1-5; unclear D gene. The length of the CDR3 is 13 residues. V lost 10 bases and J 4 bases, leaving 14 bases between the germline ends. CDR1 is MNHEY and CDR2 is SVGAGI in the germline V gene.

In DNA, the CDR3 is TGTGCCAGCAGCCGCGGGACAGGGGCTGAAAAACTGTTTTTT. Encoded protein: CASSRGTGAEKLFF. V usage is TRBV3-1 (or the pseudogene TRBV3-2) and J usage is TRBJ1-4, with 10 bases lining up with TRBD1. Germline values: CDR1 LGHDT, CDR2 YNNKEL (reference sequence). J lost 7 bases, V lost 4 bases, and 3 bases had no gene match. The CDR3 spans 14 residues.

This clone has just one count. This rearrangement joins TRBV7-9 to TRBJ2-1; the D gene is possibly TRBD1 (5 bases). The CDR3 is made up of 11 amino acids. Germline CDR1 SEHNR, CDR2 FQNEAQ (reference sequence). V gave up 9 bases and J gave up 4 bases, with 7 bases separating them. The CDR3 sequence is CASRQYNEQFF. CDR3 sequence (DNA): TGTGCCAGTCGACAGTACAATGAGCAGTTCTTC. The whole variable domain, filled in from reference TRBV7-9 and TRBJ2-1, reads DTGVSQNPRHKITKRGQNVTFRCDPISEHNRLYWYRQTLGQGPEFLTYFQNEAQLEKSRLLSDRFSAERPKGSFSTLEIQRTEQGDSAMYLCASRQYNEQFFGPGTRLTVL.

Only one count was recorded for this clone. The V call is TRBV6-5, the J call TRBJ1-3; D is undetermined. The germline gives CDR1 MNHEY, CDR2 SVGAGI. Trimming stripped 0 bases from V and 0 bases from J, with 9 bases between. This CDR3 is 16 amino acids long. The CDR3 spells CASSYSINFSGNTIYF. In DNA form, the CDR3 reads TGTGCCAGCAGTTACTCGATTAACTTCTCTGGAAACACCATATATTTT.

This chain joins TRBV4-1 and TRBJ1-3; D call uncertain. V lost 6 bases to trimming and J lost 1 base, with 7 bases between them. The CDR3 extends over 13 amino acids. The germline V gene has CDR1 MGHRA and CDR2 YSYEKL. CDR3: CASSQSSGNTIYF. As DNA, the CDR3 is TGCGCCAGCAGTCAATCGTCTGGAAACACCATATATTTT.

This clone was seen just once. The chain employs TRBV30 and TRBJ2-4; no firm D call. The CDR3 has 12 residues. Per germline, CDR1 GTSNPN and CDR2 SVGIG (reference sequence). Trimming took off 8 bases at V and 0 bases at J, with 8 bases between the two ends. The CDR3 sequence is CALELAKNIQYF. As DNA, the CDR3 is TGTGCCCTAGAGTTAGCCAAAAACATTCAGTACTTC.

A remark on this clone: At the DNA level, this CDR3 is encoded by other sequences in the same sample as well. V usage is TRBV6-5 and J usage is TRBJ2-7, with 7 positions matching TRBD2. Germline V gene lookup returns CDR1 MNHEY and CDR2 SVGAGI. V trimming: 0 bases; J trimming: 1 base; junction bases outside the gene matches: 6. The CDR3 loop spans 16 amino acids. The CDR3 sequence: CASSYSGLADSYEQYF. CDR3 sequence (DNA): TGTGCCAGCAGTTACTCGGGGCTAGCGGATTCCTACGAGCAGTACTTC.